Shown below are 11 T cell receptor beta chains from a single sample sequenced in a study of blood T cells in healthy people across ages. A second PCR, run for roughly 7 to 11 cycles, used a sample-barcoded 5' primer plus a J-beta primer mix. TCRdb ran MiXCR on the 5' RACE reads and lists one entry per CDR3 protein. Of approximately 1,000,000 distinct CDR3 sequences in the sample, 45% were seen once. Source material: blood. The receptors were gathered from a woman aged 55-75 years in good health.

This clonotype was observed once. The chain recombines TRBV20-1 with TRBJ2-5; 7 bases line up with TRBD1. In germline, CDR1 is DFQATT, CDR2 SNEGSKA (reference sequence). With 3 bases clipped from V and 4 bases from J, the junction kept 11 bases outside the gene matches. CDR3 length: 15 amino acids. The CDR3 loop reads CSARSTGEWAETQYF. For the CDR3, the DNA is TGCAGTGCTAGGTCCACAGGGGAGTGGGCAGAGACCCAGTACTTC.

The chain is built from TRBV4-1 and TRBJ1-4, with D unclear. The germline V gene has CDR1 MGHRA and CDR2 YSYEKL. CDR3 size: 17 residues. V lost 3 bases and J lost 6, with 20 bases in between. DNA of the CDR3: TGCGCCAGCAGCCACCAACCGGCCCCTATCCCGGATGAAAAACTGTTTTTT. It translates to CASSHQPAPIPDEKLFF.

In regard to this clonotype: At one end, the junction sequence differs from germline, possibly due to a read error. The rearrangement links TRBV11-2 to TRBJ2-3, with TRBD2 matching 9 bases. Germline CDR1 reads SGHAT; CDR2 reads FQNNGV. CDR3 size: 16 residues. The CDR3 sequence is CASSSQTSGRTDTQYF. The CDR3 DNA is TGTGCCAGTAGCTCCCAGACTAGCGGCCGCACAGATACGCAGTATTTT. The complete variable domain, with remaining parts taken from reference TRBV11-2 and TRBJ2-3, reads EAGVAQSPRYKIIEKRQSVAFWCNPISGHATLYWYQQILGQGPKLLIQFQNNGVVDDSQLPKDRFSAERLKGVDSTLKIQPAKLEDSAVYLCASSSQTSGRTDTQYFGPGTRLTVL.

The rearrangement links TRBV27 to TRBJ2-2; 9 bases are shared with TRBD2. The junction had 10 bases not matched to a gene; V was cut back by 5 bases and J by 6 bases. Germline V gene data show CDR1 as MNHEY and CDR2 as SMNVEV (reference sequence). The CDR3 contains 16 residues. The CDR3 bases are TGTGCCAGCAGTCCAATAGCGGGAGAGAGTCCCGGGGAGCTGTTTTTT. Protein product: CASSPIAGESPGELFF.

The V call is TRBV5-1, the J call TRBJ1-4; TRBD1 agrees at 9 bases. V lost 4 bases to trimming and J lost 7 bases; unmatched junction nucleotides: 11. CDR3 length equals 16 residues. CDR1 is SGHRS and CDR2 is YFSETQ in the germline V gene. The CDR3 sequence is CASSTDGTGSGEKLFF. Here the CDR3 DNA reads TGCGCCAGCAGCACGGATGGGACAGGGAGTGGTGAAAAACTGTTTTTT.

This clonotype was seen more than once but under ten times. The chain combines TRBV27 with TRBJ2-7, with 9 bases aligning to TRBD1. Germline V gives CDR1 MNHEY, CDR2 SMNVEV (reference sequence). Losses at the gene ends were 8 bases for V and 4 bases for J; bases not matched to a gene: 9. The CDR3 has 14 amino acids. The CDR3 DNA reads as TGTGCCAGCGCTTGGGGACAGGGTGGGTACGAGCAGTACTTC. Its translation: CASAWGQGGYEQYF.

This clonotype was seen a few times. The V gene is TRBV6-1, the J gene TRBJ2-3; D call uncertain. The CDR3 runs to 12 residues. V lost 4 bases and J lost 1, with 3 bases in between. Germline V gene lookup returns CDR1 MNHNS and CDR2 SASEGT. The CDR3 spells CASSAGTDTQYF. The CDR3 DNA is TGTGCCAGCAGTGCAGGCACAGATACGCAGTATTTT.

A single count supports this clonotype. This chain joins TRBV25-1 and TRBJ2-5, with TRBD2 matching over 12 bases. Per the germline V gene, CDR1 is MGHDK and CDR2 is SYGVNS. The CDR3 extends over 16 amino acids. Germline trimming cut 4 bases from V and 4 bases from J; bases unmatched to any gene: 7. This chain's CDR3 is CASSAGTSGRRETQYF. The CDR3 DNA reads as TGTGCCAGCAGTGCGGGGACTAGCGGGCGCCGAGAGACCCAGTACTTC.

The chain is built from TRBV24-1 and TRBJ2-7, with D perhaps matching TRBD1 (5 bases). The end of the DNA aligns better with TRBJ2-5, so the J call may be wrong. The CDR3 is 15 residues long. Germline V CDR1 and CDR2: KGHDR, SFDVKD. The CDR3 protein is CATSDPRTLEETQYF. CDR3 in DNA: TGTGCCACCAGTGATCCCCGGACATTAGAAGAGACCCAGTACTTC.

The J gene is TRBJ2-3, the V gene TRBV2; D gene uncertain. The CDR3 has 11 residues. Trimming stripped 6 bases from V and 6 bases from J, with 7 bases between. CDR1 is SNHLY and CDR2 is FYNNEI in the germline V gene. The CDR3 coding sequence is TGTGCCAGCAGAGCCCCGGATACGCAGTATTTT. This encodes CASRAPDTQYF.

The V gene is TRBV28, the J gene TRBJ2-1; D is unresolved. The CDR3 contains 14 residues. In germline, CDR1 is MDHEN, CDR2 SYDVKM. V was clipped by 5 bases and J by 5 bases, with 13 bases between them. The DNA of the CDR3 is TGTGCCAGCAGTCTCTCCGGGTACCACAATGAGCAGTTCTTC. It yields the protein CASSLSGYHNEQFF. Together with reference TRBV28 and TRBJ2-1, the CDR3 gives the full variable domain: DVKVTQSSRYLVKRTGEKVFLECVQDMDHENMFWYRQDPGLGLRLIYFSYDVKMKEKGDIPEGYSVSREKKERFSLILESASTNQTSMYLCASSLSGYHNEQFFGPGTRLTVL.